The 12 T cell receptor beta chains below come from one sample, sequenced in a study of neurological immune-mediated disorders. TCRdb passed the 5' RACE reads through MiXCR, listing each CDR3 protein once. Found here are 27,000 or so distinct CDR3 sequences, 21% of them singletons; the top ten hold 16%. Sequenced material: PBMCs. These receptors came from a woman in her sixties in good health.

This clonotype was counted ten times or more. The chain links TRBV7-9 to TRBJ2-4, with 7 bases identical to TRBD2. CDR3 length equals 15 residues. Germline CDR1 is SEHNR and CDR2 is FQNEAQ (reference sequence). The V and J ends lost 1 base and 4 bases, in that order; junction bases with no gene match: 4. The DNA for the CDR3 is TGTGCCAGCAGCTTAGGACTAGCTGAGAAAAACATTCAGTACTTC. As protein: CASSLGLAEKNIQYF.

This clonotype was observed many times. The chain employs TRBV6-2 or TRBV6-3 and TRBJ2-5; D is possibly TRBD1 (5 bases). The CDR3 extends over 13 amino acids. V lost 4 bases, J lost 3 bases, and 9 bases lay in between. Per germline, CDR1 MNHEY and CDR2 SVGEGT. DNA of the CDR3: TGTGCCAGCAGTTTGACAGAGAAAGAGACCCAGTACTTC. Translation gives CASSLTEKETQYF.

This clonotype has at least ten counts. CDR3 loop: CASSWDRSTDTQYF. Written as DNA, the CDR3 is TGTGCCAGCAGCTGGGACCGTAGCACAGATACGCAGTATTTT. The chain has TRBV28 and TRBJ2-3, with D perhaps assigned TRBD1 or TRBD2 (5 bases each). The V gene's germline CDR1 is MDHEN and CDR2 SYDVKM. This CDR3 spans 14 amino acids. V was clipped by 6 bases and J by 0 bases, with 10 bases between them.

This clonotype showed up many times. The rearrangement uses TRBV28 and TRBJ2-5; TRBD1 is a possible D gene (5 bases). Trimming shortened V by 5 bases and J by 4 bases, and 17 bases separated the two germline ends. The CDR3 is made up of 15 amino acids. CDR1 and CDR2 (germline): MDHEN, SYDVKM. The chain's CDR3 is CASSPPAGRPETQYF. In DNA, the CDR3 is TGTGCCAGCAGTCCCCCGGCAGGGCGACCAGAGACCCAGTACTTC. The whole variable domain, filled in from reference TRBV28 and TRBJ2-5, reads DVKVTQSSRYLVKRTGEKVFLECVQDMDHENMFWYRQDPGLGLRLIYFSYDVKMKEKGDIPEGYSVSREKKERFSLILESASTNQTSMYLCASSPPAGRPETQYFGPGTRLLVL.

Note on this clonotype: At one end, the junction sequence differs from germline, possibly due to a read error. Here the CDR3 reads CASNLARQHQETRYF. Here the CDR3 DNA reads TGTGCCAGCAACTTAGCCCGACAGCACCAAGAGACCCGGTACTTC. The rearrangement links TRBV11-2 to TRBJ2-5; tentative D call: TRBD1 (5 bases). Germline V gives CDR1 SGHAT, CDR2 FQNNGV. There are 15 residues in the CDR3.

This chain links TRBV5-1 with TRBJ1-4, with no clear D. With 0 bases removed from V and 1 base from J, the gap between germline ends came to 1 base. The CDR3 contains 13 residues. CDR1 and CDR2 from the germline V gene are SGHRS and YFSETQ. DNA of the CDR3: TGCGCCAGCAGCTTGGGAACTAATGAAAAACTGTTTTTT. This codes for CASSLGTNEKLFF.

This clonotype was observed at least ten times. This chain links TRBV12-3 or TRBV12-4 with TRBJ2-2; D ambiguous. This CDR3 contains 15 residues. With 2 bases removed from V and 3 bases from J, the gap between germline ends came to 10 bases. CDR3 DNA sequence: TGTGCCAGCAGTTTATGGGTTTTCGACACCGGGGAGCTGTTTTTT. As protein: CASSLWVFDTGELFF.

This clonotype was recorded at least ten times. The rearrangement joins TRBV29-1 to TRBJ2-5; tentative D call: TRBD1 (6 bases). Germline CDR1 reads SQVTM; CDR2 reads ANQGSEA. There are 15 residues in the CDR3. V was trimmed by 6 bases and J by 0 bases, leaving 17 bases between them. CDR3 residues: CSVEFWGTNQETQYF. CDR3 bases: TGCAGCGTAGAGTTCTGGGGGACAAACCAAGAGACCCAGTACTTC.

By sample fraction, this clonotype is medium-sized. The gene calls are TRBV7-8 and TRBJ2-1; TRBD2 is a possible D gene (5 bases). The V end lost 5 bases, the J end lost 9 bases, and 14 bases lay between the germline ends. Looked up from germline, CDR1 is SGHVS and CDR2 is FQNEAQ. The CDR3 is 13 residues long. The CDR3, as DNA: TGTGCCAGCAGCGTTACTAGTGACGGTGAGCAGTTCTTC. Translated, it gives CASSVTSDGEQFF.

Ten or more counts support this clonotype. V gene TRBV6-6 combines with J gene TRBJ1-2; D may be TRBD1 (6 bases). The CDR3 has 17 residues. CDR1 is MNHNY, CDR2 SVGAGI, per germline (reference sequence). The V gene lost 2 bases and the J gene lost 2 bases, with 18 bases spanning the gap. Here the CDR3 DNA reads TGTGCCAGCAGTTACACAGGCTTACAGGGCTCAAACTATGGCTACACCTTC. It yields the protein CASSYTGLQGSNYGYTF.

This chain joins TRBV20-1 and TRBJ2-1, with unresolved D. The CDR3 has 15 residues. The ends were cut back, 6 bases at V and 0 bases at J, with 15 bases in the middle. Germline loops: CDR1 DFQATT, CDR2 SNEGSKA (reference sequence). This CDR3 reads CSATQAASSYNEQFF. CDR3 in DNA: TGCAGTGCCACCCAGGCCGCCAGCTCCTACAATGAGCAGTTCTTC.

This clonotype appeared many times. This chain uses TRBV28 with TRBJ2-7; 8 bases are shared with TRBD1. The CDR3 has 15 residues. V shed 6 bases and J 2 bases; nucleotides not matched to a gene: 9. Germline CDR1 reads MDHEN; CDR2 reads SYDVKM. CDR3 in DNA: TGTGCCAGCAGCCAAGACAGGGGTAATCCCTACGAGCAGTACTTC. Protein: CASSQDRGNPYEQYF.